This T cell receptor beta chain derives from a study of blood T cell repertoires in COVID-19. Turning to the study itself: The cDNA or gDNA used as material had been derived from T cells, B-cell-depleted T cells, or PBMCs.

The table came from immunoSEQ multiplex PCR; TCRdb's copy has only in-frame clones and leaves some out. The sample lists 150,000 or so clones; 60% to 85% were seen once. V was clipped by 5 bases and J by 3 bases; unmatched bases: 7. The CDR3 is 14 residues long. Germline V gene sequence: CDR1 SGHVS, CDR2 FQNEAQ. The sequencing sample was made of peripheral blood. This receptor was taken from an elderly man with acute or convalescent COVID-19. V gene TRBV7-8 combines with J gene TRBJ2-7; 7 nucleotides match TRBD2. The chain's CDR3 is CASSVGTNYYEQYV. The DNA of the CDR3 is TGTGCCAGCAGCGTCGGGACTAATTACTACGAGCAGTACGTC.